This TCR beta chain is from a study of OX40 agonist ivuxolimab in advanced cancers. Using immunoSEQ multiplex PCR, the repertoire was profiled, and TCRdb retains in-frame clones only, with some absent. The sample lists approximately 90,000 clones, under 95% seen once, with about 8.7% in the top ten. This material consisted of CD4+ or CD8+ T cells sorted from blood, taken in a trial of the OX40 agonist ivuxolimab. This receptor was identified in an adult with an advanced solid tumor such as melanoma, head and neck, liver or kidney cancer.

The CDR3 sequence is CASSVQGANTGELFF. CDR3 nucleotides: TGTGCCAGCAGTGTTCAGGGGGCGAACACCGGGGAGCTGTTTTTT. The rearrangement joins TRBV2 to TRBJ2-2; 7 bases map to TRBD1. CDR1 SNHLY and CDR2 FYNNEI come from the germline V gene. CDR3 length: 15 amino acids. V gave up 4 bases and J gave up 0 bases; unmatched junction bases: 2.